This record looks at one TCR beta chain sequence and its context. What it binds is not known. CDR3 length: 13 residues. In germline, CDR1 is KGHSH, CDR2 LQKENI. With 4 bases removed from V and 4 bases from J, the gap between germline ends came to 9 bases. This sample is drawn from a study of OX40 agonist ivuxolimab in advanced cancers. About the research overall: A history of anti-PD-1, anti-PD-L1 or anti-CTLA-4 therapy was acceptable, and 40% had some. Three patients responded partially, comprising one with hepatocellular carcinoma and two with cutaneous melanoma.

On cycle 4 day 1 and cycle 7 day 1, as well as at baseline, blood was sampled. Profiling relied on immunoSEQ multiplex PCR, and the TCRdb table lists in-frame clones only, not all of them. The sample has 50,000 to 75,000 clones, 82% seen once. Study-level findings and limits: CD8+ T cells were the subset that, on average, had more expanded clones than CD4+.

The starting material was CD4+ or CD8+ T cells sorted from blood, obtained in a trial of the OX40 agonist ivuxolimab. The chain carries TRBV18 and TRBJ2-3, with D unclear. This clonotype originated in an adult with an advanced solid tumor such as melanoma, head and neck, liver or kidney cancer. The chain's CDR3 is CASSRQRPDTQYF. CDR3 in DNA: TGTGCCAGCTCACGACAACGACCAGATACGCAGTATTTT. Drawing the rest from reference TRBV18 and TRBJ2-3, the complete variable domain is NAGVMQNPRHLVRRRGQEARLRCSPMKGHSHVYWYRQLPEEGLKFMVYLQKENIIDESGMPKERFSAEFPKEGPSILRIQQVVRGDSAAYFCASSRQRPDTQYFGPGTRLTVL.